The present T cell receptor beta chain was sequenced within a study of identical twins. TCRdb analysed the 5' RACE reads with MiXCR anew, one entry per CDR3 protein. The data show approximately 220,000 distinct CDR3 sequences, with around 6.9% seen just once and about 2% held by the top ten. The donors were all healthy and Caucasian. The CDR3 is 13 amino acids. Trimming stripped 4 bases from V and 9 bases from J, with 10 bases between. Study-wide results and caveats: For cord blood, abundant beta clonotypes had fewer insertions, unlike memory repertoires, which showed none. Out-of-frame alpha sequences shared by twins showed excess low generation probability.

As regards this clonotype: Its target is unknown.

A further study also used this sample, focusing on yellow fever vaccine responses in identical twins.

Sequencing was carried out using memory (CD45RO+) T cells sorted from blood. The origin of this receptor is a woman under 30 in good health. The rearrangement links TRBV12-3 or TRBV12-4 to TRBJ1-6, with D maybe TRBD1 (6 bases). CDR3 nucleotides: TGTGCCAGCAGTTCAACAGGGAGTTCACCCCTCCACTTT. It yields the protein CASSSTGSSPLHF.